This TCR beta chain came from a study of control samples from healthy donors and cancer patients. Germline values: CDR1 SGHTA, CDR2 FQGNSA. The V segment lost 5 bases and the J segment 7 bases; nucleotides outside the gene matches: 5. This CDR3 comprises 14 residues. TCRdb keeps only in-frame clones here, not all; method: immunoSEQ multiplex PCR. The table includes about 160,000 clones, approximately 94% detected once. The chain joins TRBV7-2 to TRBJ2-3, with 11 bases matching TRBD2. The sequencing sample was made of blood. The origin of this receptor is a woman aged 40 to 50 in good health. The CDR3 protein is CASSRGTSGNTQYF. Here the CDR3 DNA reads TGTGCCAGCAGCAGAGGGACTAGCGGTAATACGCAGTATTTT.